The rows below give T cell receptor beta chains drawn from one sample of a study of siplizumab effects on memory and regulatory T cells. Clones were read by immunoSEQ multiplex PCR, and TCRdb kept only the in-frame ones, dropping some. The table has some 100,000 clones, approximately 91% seen once. Sequencing was carried out using CD4+ T cells sorted from blood. The receptor source for this set is a human donor in good health. Some clones in this sample may be carry-over from other donors' samples. Both conserved end residues are part of each CDR3. The order of the fields is CDR3 DNA, CDR3 protein, J gene, clone size, D gene, V gene. The D gene is left open where the match is weak. The size of a clone is reported for some rows only, either as once, few or many, or as a class for expanded clones.

CDR3nt: TGTGCCAGCAGCAACTTAGCGGGAATCGGGCACGAGCAGTACTTC; CDR3aa: CASSNLAGIGHEQYF; j_gene: TRBJ2-7; abundance: .; d_gene: TRBD2; v_gene: TRBV14
CDR3nt: TGTGCCAGCAGTGAAGCGGGCAGGAGTGGGGGCTACACCTTC; CDR3aa: CASSEAGRSGGYTF; j_gene: TRBJ1-2; abundance: .; d_gene: .; v_gene: TRBV2
CDR3nt: TGTGCCAGCAGCTCCACAGGGAACACTGAAGCTTTCTTT; CDR3aa: CASSSTGNTEAFF; j_gene: TRBJ1-1; abundance: .; d_gene: .; v_gene: TRBV7-2
CDR3nt: TGTGCTAGTGGTCGGACAGCGCCCTACGAGCAGTACTTC; CDR3aa: CASGRTAPYEQYF; j_gene: TRBJ2-7; abundance: .; d_gene: .; v_gene: TRBV12-5
CDR3nt: TGTGCCAGCAGCTTTACAGGGGCGGGTGCCTACAATGAGCAGTTCTTC; CDR3aa: CASSFTGAGAYNEQFF; j_gene: TRBJ2-1; abundance: .; d_gene: TRBD1; v_gene: TRBV11-2
CDR3nt: TGTGCCAGCAGCTTAGATCGCCAGGGGGTAGGCTACACCTTC; CDR3aa: CASSLDRQGVGYTF; j_gene: TRBJ1-2; abundance: .; d_gene: TRBD1; v_gene: TRBV7-9
CDR3nt: TGTGCCATCAGTCCGAACAGGGGGGAGGAAAAACTGTTTTTT; CDR3aa: CAISPNRGEEKLFF; j_gene: TRBJ1-4; abundance: .; d_gene: TRBD1; v_gene: TRBV10-3
CDR3nt: TGTGCCAGCAGCTCAACTAGCACAGATACGCAGTATTTT; CDR3aa: CASSSTSTDTQYF; j_gene: TRBJ2-3; abundance: once; d_gene: .; v_gene: TRBV11-2
CDR3nt: TGTGCCAGTAGACGGACTAGCGGGAAGAGCTCCTACAATGAGCAGTTCTTC; CDR3aa: CASRRTSGKSSYNEQFF; j_gene: TRBJ2-1; abundance: .; d_gene: TRBD2; v_gene: TRBV19
CDR3nt: TGCGCCAGCAGCTACCGACTAGCGGGAGACCCGGTACAAGAGACCCAGTACTTC; CDR3aa: CASSYRLAGDPVQETQYF; j_gene: TRBJ2-5; abundance: .; d_gene: TRBD2; v_gene: TRBV5-1
CDR3nt: TGTGCCAGCACCCTTCGGGCGGAAGGCTACACCTTC; CDR3aa: CASTLRAEGYTF; j_gene: TRBJ1-2; abundance: few; d_gene: .; v_gene: TRBV7-9
CDR3nt: TGTGCCAGCAGCCAAGGGGCTAGCGGGAGGGCCTTGGCCTACAATGAGCAGTTCTTC; CDR3aa: CASSQGASGRALAYNEQFF; j_gene: TRBJ2-1; abundance: .; d_gene: TRBD2; v_gene: TRBV14
CDR3nt: TGTGCCAGCTCACCAGGACTGGACTCCTACAATGAGCAGTTCTTC; CDR3aa: CASSPGLDSYNEQFF; j_gene: TRBJ2-1; abundance: once; d_gene: .; v_gene: TRBV18
CDR3nt: TGTGCCAGCAGCTCCCTTGGGAGGACTAGCGGGAAAGGGGGCCAAGAGACCCAGTACTTC; CDR3aa: CASSSLGRTSGKGGQETQYF; j_gene: TRBJ2-5; abundance: .; d_gene: TRBD2; v_gene: TRBV7-3
CDR3nt: TGCGCCAGCAGCCTGGACAGGCCCTCCTACGAGCAGTACTTC; CDR3aa: CASSLDRPSYEQYF; j_gene: TRBJ2-7; abundance: once; d_gene: TRBD1; v_gene: TRBV5-1
CDR3nt: TGTGCCAGCAGCGTCGACAGGGTAGAGGGAATGTCAGAGCAGTTCTTC; CDR3aa: CASSVDRVEGMSEQFF; j_gene: TRBJ2-1; abundance: .; d_gene: TRBD1; v_gene: TRBV11-2
CDR3nt: TGTGCCAGCTCACATTCCGGGACTAGCAATGGAGATACGCAGTATTTT; CDR3aa: CASSHSGTSNGDTQYF; j_gene: TRBJ2-3; abundance: .; d_gene: TRBD2; v_gene: TRBV18
CDR3nt: TGTGCCAGCAGTGACCTAGCGGATTACAATGAGCAGTTCTTC; CDR3aa: CASSDLADYNEQFF; j_gene: TRBJ2-1; abundance: once; d_gene: TRBD2; v_gene: TRBV2
CDR3nt: TGTGCCAGCAGTTTAGGCTCCCGCTCCTACGAGCAGTACTTC; CDR3aa: CASSLGSRSYEQYF; j_gene: TRBJ2-7; abundance: once; d_gene: .; v_gene: TRBV28
CDR3nt: TGCGCCAGCAGCTTCGACAGTTATTACCAAGAGACCCAGTACTTC; CDR3aa: CASSFDSYYQETQYF; j_gene: TRBJ2-5; abundance: .; d_gene: .; v_gene: TRBV5-1
CDR3nt: TGTGCCAGCAGCTTAGCGGTCAGTCTGGTCTATGGCTACACCTTC; CDR3aa: CASSLAVSLVYGYTF; j_gene: TRBJ1-2; abundance: .; d_gene: .; v_gene: TRBV7-9
CDR3nt: TGTGCCAGTAGTAAACAGAGGGGAGAGACCCAGTACTTC; CDR3aa: CASSKQRGETQYF; j_gene: TRBJ2-5; abundance: .; d_gene: .; v_gene: TRBV19
CDR3nt: TGTGCCAGCAGTGAATTCTATGAGCAGTTCTTC; CDR3aa: CASSEFYEQFF; j_gene: TRBJ2-1; abundance: .; d_gene: .; v_gene: TRBV25-1
CDR3nt: TGCGCCAGCAGCACAACCGGGACAGGGCACGAGACCCAGTACTTC; CDR3aa: CASSTTGTGHETQYF; j_gene: TRBJ2-5; abundance: few; d_gene: TRBD1; v_gene: TRBV5-1
CDR3nt: TGTGCCCTGAAAGTGGCGGGCCACAAAATAGATACGCAGTATTTT; CDR3aa: CALKVAGHKIDTQYF; j_gene: TRBJ2-3; abundance: .; d_gene: .; v_gene: TRBV2
CDR3nt: TGCGCCAGGGCTCGGCAGACTTCGAATCAGCCCCAGCATTTT; CDR3aa: CARARQTSNQPQHF; j_gene: TRBJ1-5; abundance: .; d_gene: .; v_gene: TRBV5-1
CDR3nt: TGTGCCAGCAGCCTACAGGGGCTAGGTAATCAGCCCCAGCATTTT; CDR3aa: CASSLQGLGNQPQHF; j_gene: TRBJ1-5; abundance: .; d_gene: TRBD1; v_gene: TRBV27
CDR3nt: TGTGCCAGCAGTTTTAGGGGTAGCGGCCCAGAGACCCAGTACTTC; CDR3aa: CASSFRGSGPETQYF; j_gene: TRBJ2-5; abundance: .; d_gene: .; v_gene: TRBV28
CDR3nt: TGTGCCAGCAGCCCAGGGGTAGCGGGATTCGTTGGCACCGGGGAGCTGTTTTTT; CDR3aa: CASSPGVAGFVGTGELFF; j_gene: TRBJ2-2; abundance: .; d_gene: TRBD2; v_gene: TRBV28
CDR3nt: TGTGCCAGCTCCGCGGGACAGGGGAACTATGGCTACACCTTC; CDR3aa: CASSAGQGNYGYTF; j_gene: TRBJ1-2; abundance: .; d_gene: TRBD1; v_gene: TRBV18
CDR3nt: TGCGCCAGCAGCTTTAAAGGACTGAGGGAGACCCAGTACTTC; CDR3aa: CASSFKGLRETQYF; j_gene: TRBJ2-5; abundance: .; d_gene: .; v_gene: TRBV5-1
CDR3nt: TGTGCCAGCAGCTTAATTAGCGGCCCGACTACAGAGCAGTACTTC; CDR3aa: CASSLISGPTTEQYF; j_gene: TRBJ2-7; abundance: .; d_gene: .; v_gene: TRBV7-9
CDR3nt: TGTGCCAGCAGCTCCTGGACTAGCGGGAGTTTCGACGAGCAGTACTTC; CDR3aa: CASSSWTSGSFDEQYF; j_gene: TRBJ2-7; abundance: .; d_gene: TRBD2; v_gene: TRBV5-4